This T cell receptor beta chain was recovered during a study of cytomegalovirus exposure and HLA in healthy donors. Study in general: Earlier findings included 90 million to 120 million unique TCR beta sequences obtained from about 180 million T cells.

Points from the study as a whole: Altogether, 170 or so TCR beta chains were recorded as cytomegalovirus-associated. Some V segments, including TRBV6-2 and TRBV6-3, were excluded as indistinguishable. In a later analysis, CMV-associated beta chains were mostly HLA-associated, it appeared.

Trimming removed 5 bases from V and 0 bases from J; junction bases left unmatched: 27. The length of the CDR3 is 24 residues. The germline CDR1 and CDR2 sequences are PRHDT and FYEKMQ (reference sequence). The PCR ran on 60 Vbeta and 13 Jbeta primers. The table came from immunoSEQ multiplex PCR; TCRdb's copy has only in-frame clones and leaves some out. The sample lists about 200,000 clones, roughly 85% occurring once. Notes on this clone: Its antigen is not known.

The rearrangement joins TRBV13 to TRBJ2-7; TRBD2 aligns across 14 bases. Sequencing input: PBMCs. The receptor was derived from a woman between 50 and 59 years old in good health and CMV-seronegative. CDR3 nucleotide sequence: TGTGCCAGCAGCACAATCTCGACCGGGACAGGGGGACTAGCGGGAGTGCGTACCTCCTACGAGCAGTACTTC. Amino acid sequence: CASSTISTGTGGLAGVRTSYEQYF.